Following are 15 T cell receptor beta chains from one sample sequenced in a study of blood T cell repertoires in COVID-19. The protocol was immunoSEQ multiplex PCR, while the TCRdb copy is restricted to in-frame clones and leaves out a portion. The sample includes 180,000 or so clones, about 80% seen only once; the top ten take approximately 2.6%. The specimen sequenced was peripheral blood. The receptors come from a human donor with acute or convalescent COVID-19. The donor label of this sample is uncertain.

This clone was observed once. The chain couples TRBV30 to TRBJ2-1; 10 positions agree with TRBD2. Trimming removed 8 bases from V and 9 bases from J; junction bases left unmatched: 10. The CDR3 contains 13 residues. Germline V lookup: CDR1 GTSNPN, CDR2 SVGIG (reference sequence). The CDR3 DNA sequence: TGTGCCCGGGGGCTAGCGGGGGATCTTGAGCAGTTCTTC. It yields the protein CARGLAGDLEQFF. Combining the CDR3 with reference TRBV30 and TRBJ2-1 gives the whole variable domain SQTIHQWPATLVQPVGSPLSLECTVEGTSNPNLYWYRQAAGRGLQLLFYSVGIGQISSEVPQNLSASRPQDRQFILSSKKLLLSDSGFYLCARGLAGDLEQFFGPGTRLTVL.

The chain links TRBV28 to TRBJ2-7, with D perhaps TRBD1 (5 bases). CDR1 is MDHEN and CDR2 is SYDVKM in the germline V gene. The V end was cut by 7 bases, the J end by 5 bases, with 12 bases between. The CDR3 has 12 amino acids. DNA for the CDR3: TGTGCCAGCACAAAGGAAGGGGACGAGCAGTACTTC. It yields the protein CASTKEGDEQYF.

The chain is built from TRBV23-1 and TRBJ1-2; perhaps TRBD1 as D (6 bases). TRBV23-1 is an open reading frame whose function is uncertain. CDR3 size: 14 residues. V was clipped by 0 bases and J by 4 bases, with 9 bases between them. The chain's CDR3 is CASSQSDSSYGYTF. In nucleotides, the CDR3 is TGCGCCAGCAGTCAATCGGACAGTTCCTATGGCTACACCTTC.

The chain links TRBV12-3 or TRBV12-4 to TRBJ1-5; D is unclear. The CDR3 runs to 12 residues. V gave up 4 bases and J gave up 2 bases, with 3 bases separating them. The CDR3 DNA reads as TGTGCCAGCAGTTCTCGCAATCAGCCCCAGCATTTT. Its protein product is CASSSRNQPQHF.

This clone occurred once. The V gene is TRBV10-2, the J gene TRBJ1-5; D is ambiguous. The ends were cut back, 0 bases at V and 2 bases at J, with 17 bases in the middle. From germline, CDR1 is WSHSY and CDR2 SAAADI. The CDR3 is made up of 18 amino acids. The CDR3 DNA sequence: TGCGCCAGCAGTGAGTCGATTTCTTCTCCTAGCGGCAATCAGCCCCAGCATTTT. Its translation is CASSESISSPSGNQPQHF.

This clone has only one observation. Other DNA sequences of this sample code for an identical CDR3. V usage is TRBV5-1 and J usage is TRBJ1-3; 9 bases are a match to TRBD1. J was trimmed by 4 bases and V by 4 bases; bases with no gene match: 3. The CDR3 totals 14 residues. Germline lookup yields CDR1 SGHRS and CDR2 YFSETQ. The CDR3 here is CASSLDRGGNTIYF. CDR3 nucleotide sequence: TGCGCCAGCAGCCTGGACAGGGGAGGAAACACCATATATTTT. The whole variable domain, filled in from reference TRBV5-1 and TRBJ1-3, reads KAGVTQTPRYLIKTRGQQVTLSCSPISGHRSVSWYQQTPGQGLQFLFEYFSETQRNKGNFPGRFSGRQFSNSRSEMNVSTLELGDSALYLCASSLDRGGNTIYFGEGSWLTVV.

Concerning this clone itself: The junction differs from germline at one of its ends, possibly a read error. This same CDR3 is encoded by further DNA sequences in the sample. The genes are TRBV5-1 and TRBJ1-4; D not resolved. From germline, CDR1 is SGHRS and CDR2 YFSETQ. The CDR3 has 17 amino acids. The chain's CDR3 is CASSLYWRAATNEKLFF. DNA of the CDR3: TGTGCCAGCAGCTTGTATTGGAGGGCCGCAACTAATGAAAAACTGTTTTTT.

The rearrangement links TRBV6-6 to TRBJ2-1; the match to TRBD1 covers 9 bases. From germline, CDR1 is MNHNY and CDR2 SVGAGI (reference sequence). The CDR3 is made up of 15 amino acids. Trimming at V came to 2 bases and at J to 5 bases, leaving 4 bases not matched to a gene. CDR3 protein: CASSYRDRVHNEQFF. CDR3 DNA sequence: TGTGCCAGCAGTTACAGGGACAGGGTCCACAATGAGCAGTTCTTC.

This chain joins TRBV19 and TRBJ2-1; TRBD2 might be the D (6 bases). Per the germline V gene, CDR1 is LNHDA and CDR2 is SQIVND (reference sequence). V lost 3 bases and J lost 6, with 15 bases in between. This CDR3 comprises 15 residues. The CDR3 nucleotides are TGTGCCAGTAGTATGGTGGCAGGGACTTTCAATGAGCAGTTCTTC. Protein product: CASSMVAGTFNEQFF.

This clone appeared a single time. This chain uses TRBV2 with TRBJ2-5, with 8 nucleotides matching TRBD2. CDR3 length equals 18 residues. V shed 2 bases and J 2 bases; nucleotides not matched to a gene: 13. CDR1 SNHLY and CDR2 FYNNEI come from the germline V gene. The CDR3 nucleotides read TGTGCCAGCAGTGAATGGGTCGGCGGGAGGCGGGGGCAAGAGACCCAGTACTTC. The encoded protein is CASSEWVGGRRGQETQYF. The whole variable domain, remainder taken from reference TRBV2 and TRBJ2-5, is EPEVTQTPSHQVTQMGQEVILRCVPISNHLYFYWYRQILGQKVEFLVSFYNNEISEKSEIFDDQFSVERPDGSNFTLKIRSTKLEDSAMYFCASSEWVGGRRGQETQYFGPGTRLLVL.

This chain joins TRBV11-2 and TRBJ2-1, with D possibly matching TRBD1 (5 bases). Germline CDR1 is SGHAT and CDR2 is FQNNGV. The CDR3 covers 17 residues. The ends were cut back, 2 bases at V and 4 bases at J, with 18 bases in the middle. CDR3 protein: CASSLNIQGTVYNEQFF. The CDR3 DNA follows: TGTGCCAGCAGCTTAAACATCCAGGGTACGGTTTACAATGAGCAGTTCTTC.

The chain carries TRBV30 and TRBJ2-7; 7 bases align to TRBD1. The CDR3 covers 14 residues. CDR1 and CDR2 (germline): GTSNPN, SVGIG (reference sequence). Trimming took 4 bases from V and 1 from J; bases not matched to a gene: 7. CDR3 bases: TGTGCCTGGACCGGACAGGTCGGATCCTACGAGCAGTACTTC. Translating it yields CAWTGQVGSYEQYF.

The chain couples TRBV6-1 to TRBJ1-2, with D perhaps TRBD1 (6 bases). CDR3 size: 13 residues. Trimming cost V 1 base and J 5 bases, with 8 bases left between them. Germline V lookup: CDR1 MNHNS, CDR2 SASEGT. CDR3 DNA sequence: TGTGCCAGCAGTGAAGAGGGGACATATGGCTACACCTTC. Amino acids: CASSEEGTYGYTF.

This clone occurred a few times. This chain connects TRBV19 to TRBJ1-5, with TRBD1 matching 7 bases. The CDR3 consists of 15 residues. Germline-derived CDR1 and CDR2 are LNHDA and SQIVND (reference sequence). The junction had 9 bases not matched to a gene; V was cut back by 7 bases and J by 3 bases. CDR3 bases: TGTGCCAGTAAAGGGGGCAGGGTAAACAATCAGCCCCAGCATTTT. It codes for CASKGGRVNNQPQHF.

The chain has TRBV5-1 and TRBJ1-2; a weak D match, TRBD1 (6 bases). This CDR3 has 14 amino acids. Deletions cut 4 bases from V and 1 base from J, with 11 bases between. Germline CDR1 is SGHRS and CDR2 is YFSETQ. This CDR3 reads CASSMDSLNYGYTF. The CDR3 coding sequence is TGCGCCAGCAGCATGGACAGCCTTAACTATGGCTACACCTTC.